This TCR beta chain was found in a study of beta chain features in type 1 diabetes (dated by TCRdb to 2017 to 2018). Context from the whole study: No differences in mean age, gender distribution, total cell number or subset yield were found between patients and healthy donors. Across all samples, almost 110 million sorted cells were examined, and cell number per subset correlated strongly with RNA yield. The study compared the TCRB repertoires of sorted circulating CD4+ T cell subsets in recently diagnosed type 1 diabetes patients with those in matched healthy donors. Regulatory and stem cell-like memory subsets were isolated from only 8 patients and about eight healthy donors, whereas naive and central memory subsets came from all 30 or so donors. Study-wide conclusions, independent of this receptor: Because cDNA was sequenced instead of genomic DNA, activated cells with high expression could be over-represented, although the groups did not differ in activation or CD3 levels. HLA sub-analyses involved small numbers of individuals, so any influence of HLA type on TCRB rearrangement remained unresolved. The naive, central memory and regulatory TCRB repertoires appeared to resemble one another more closely among patients than among healthy donors. At VDJ recombination sites, patients with type 1 diabetes made fewer insertions and deleted more nucleotides, a pattern implying thymic rearrangement abnormalities. In all four CD4+ subsets, TCRB CDR3 length was moderately but significantly shorter in type 1 diabetes patients. PCR may preferentially amplify shorter templates, but because patient and control samples were amplified and corrected together, any resulting skew would affect both groups equally.

In regard to this clone: The antigen this receptor binds is unknown. Base qualities are missing; no much larger clone stands one base away.

Ends trimmed: V by 6 bases, J by 0 bases; bases unmatched to a gene: 12. Spanning cysteine to phenylalanine, the CDR3 consists of 17 amino acids. Just the 51-base CDR3 DNA is kept, in frame starting at base 1. Based on the germline V gene (reference sequence), the CDR1 and CDR2 sequences are SGHKS and YYEKEE. The High Capacity cDNA Reverse Transcription Kit was used to reverse transcribe all of the isolated RNA, meaning that expressed TCRB transcripts were what got sequenced. Deep immunoSEQ sequencing was performed on naive, central memory and regulatory T cell samples, with an average of about 3.57 million total reads per sample. Sorted cells were lysed in RLT buffer, and RNA was extracted using DNase-treated RNeasy Micro or Mini kits according to cell number. To prevent cross-contamination, each cell subset was processed individually, whereas patient and healthy donor samples were processed jointly. TCRB sequences were amplified from cDNA with the immunoSEQ multiplex PCR, producing 87-bp fragments spanning the CDR3 region. The amplicons were sequenced using the Illumina HiSeq platform. Per the source publication's procedure: PCR bias was corrected computationally using synthetic template baselines, and reads within Hamming distance 2 were collapsed, with unmergeable singletons discarded. Reads were aligned against IMGT to assign V, D and J genes, CDR3 length and insertions or deletions at six rearrangement sites. Within each subset, clonotype counts were normalized to the number of sorted cells before true diversity and Gini coefficients were calculated with the tcR R package. The overlap coefficient, calculated on TCRB nucleotide sequences, was used to measure repertoire sharing. As stored in TCRdb, this immuneACCESS dataset retains in-frame rearrangements with V and J assigned. A fraction of the clones does not appear; measured against another copy, unresolved V genes explain less than half of the discrepancy, and the remainder lacks a known reason. V, J and clone size derive from that table, while D and trimming were established from the DNA sequence. The sample includes about 150,000 clones, with roughly 9.1% observed a single time. Of the sample, 2% to 3% falls within the top ten clones.

Each donor gave one peripheral blood draw, averaging approximately 110 mL, which was collected into heparinised tubes. A BD FACSAria II was used to sort naive, central memory, regulatory and stem cell-like memory CD4+ T cells with a panel that included CD45RO, CCR7, CD25, CD127, CD95 and CD27. All sorted populations exceeded 95% purity. Right away, PBMCs were isolated by Lymphoprep density gradient centrifugation and were stained directly, with no culture step. So that batch effects would be minimized, each experiment stained and sorted samples in pairs, pairing one healthy donor with one patient. This clonotype was sampled from a young woman in good health. Material: central memory CD4+ T cells from blood. The rearrangement combines TRBV5-5 with TRBJ2-7, with 10 central nucleotides matching TRBD1. The bases read TGTGCCAGCATCCCTCTCTACCGGGACAGGGGCTCCTACGAGCAGTACTTC. Translated, it gives CASIPLYRDRGSYEQYF.